This T cell receptor (beta chain) comes out of a study of shared clonotypes between healthy human individuals. TCRdb keeps only in-frame clones here, not all; method: immunoSEQ multiplex PCR. The table shows about 680,000 clones, with just over 90% occurring only once. The CDR3 extends over 13 amino acids. CDR1 and CDR2 from the germline V gene are SQVTM and ANQGSEA. V dropped 7 bases and J dropped 1; count of bases not matched to a gene: 3. Selected positively for CCR7 and CD45RO-negative, naive CD8 cells excluded terminally differentiated effector memory CD45RA+ cells. Sequencing was done on a sample of naive CD8+ T cells sorted from blood. The chain joins TRBV29-1 to TRBJ2-2; 7 bases fit TRBD1. The receptor was isolated from a man aged 25-45 years in good health. The CDR3 region has the DNA TGCAGCGGGCGGACAGGGAACACCGGGGAGCTGTTTTTT. Translated, it gives CSGRTGNTGELFF.